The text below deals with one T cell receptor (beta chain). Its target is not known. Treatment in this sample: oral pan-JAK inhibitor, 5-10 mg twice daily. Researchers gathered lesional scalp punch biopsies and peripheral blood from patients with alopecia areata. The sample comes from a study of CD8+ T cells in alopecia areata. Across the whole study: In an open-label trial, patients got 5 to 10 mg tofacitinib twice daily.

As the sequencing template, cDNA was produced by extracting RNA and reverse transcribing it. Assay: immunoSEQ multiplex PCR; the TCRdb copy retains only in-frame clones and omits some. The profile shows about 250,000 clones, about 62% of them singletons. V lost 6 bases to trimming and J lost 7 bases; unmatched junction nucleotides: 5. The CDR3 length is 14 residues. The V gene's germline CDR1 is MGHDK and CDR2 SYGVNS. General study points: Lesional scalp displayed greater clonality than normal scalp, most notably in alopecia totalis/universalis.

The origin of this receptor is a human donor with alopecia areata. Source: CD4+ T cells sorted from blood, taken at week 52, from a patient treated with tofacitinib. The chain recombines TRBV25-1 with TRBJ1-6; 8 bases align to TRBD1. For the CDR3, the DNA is TGTGCCAGCAGATCAGACAGGGGCAATTCACCCCTCCACTTT. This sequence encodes CASRSDRGNSPLHF.